This section outlines one T cell receptor (beta chain) sequence together with its context. Its target is not known. This specimen comes from a study of cytomegalovirus exposure and HLA in healthy donors. Overall study findings and caveats: Common viral pathogens seemed, in a later analysis, to connect with several of the most significant clusters. Prior analysis indicated that the majority of TCR beta V segments exhibited productivity approximately 87% or approximately 30% of the time. HLA restriction was apparent for most CMV-associated TCR beta chains in a later analysis. Follow-up analysis later connected one missense variant in DCLRE1C with trimming of TCR beta V- and J-genes.

The trim removed 4 bases at V and 5 bases at J, leaving 11 bases unmatched. The germline V gene encodes CDR1 SGHDT and CDR2 YYEEEE. The CDR3 is 15 residues long. PCR used 60 Vbeta primers and 13 Jbeta primers. The repertoire was sequenced with immunoSEQ multiplex PCR; TCRdb's copy has only in-frame clones and lacks some. The table lists about 130,000 clones, 84% of them singletons. The chain couples TRBV5-6 to TRBJ2-5; 7 nucleotides agree with TRBD1. Sequenced input: PBMCs. The source of this sequence is a woman under 30 in good health and CMV-seropositive. CDR3 sequence: CASSMGLRGIETQYF. CDR3 DNA: TGTGCCAGCAGCATGGGTCTCAGGGGGATTGAGACCCAGTACTTC.